The rows below give T cell receptor beta chains drawn from one sample of a study of cytomegalovirus exposure and HLA in healthy donors. Libraries were prepared by immunoSEQ multiplex PCR; TCRdb keeps only in-frame clonotypes and omits some of them. The sample holds more than 120,000 clones; 70% to 85% are singletons and the top ten take about 2.3%. The sample comprised PBMCs. The receptor set was obtained from a male donor in good health and CMV-seronegative. The CDR3 runs from the conserved cysteine through the conserved F or W. Fields, in order: CDR3 length, D gene, J gene, clone size, V gene, CDR3 DNA, CDR3 protein. A D gene is named only where the DNA matches it firmly. Some rows mark clone size as missing; the rest say once, few, many or name a class of expanded clone.

15	TRBD1	TRBJ1-2	-	TRBV11-2	TGTGCCAGCAGCGTCGCCAACAGGGGAGCCTATGGCTACACCTTC	CASSVANRGAYGYTF
13	-	TRBJ2-2	-	TRBV19	TGTGCCAGTAGTATAGACCTTAGCTGGGAGCTGTTTTTT	CASSIDLSWELFF
16	TRBD2	TRBJ2-1	-	TRBV9	TGTGCCAGCAGCACCGTACTAGCGGCCCCCGGGGAGGAGCAGTTCTTC	CASSTVLAAPGEEQFF
15	-	TRBJ2-7	few	TRBV6-5	TGTGCCAGCATCGAATATAGCGGAAGCTCCTACGAGCAGTACTTC	CASIEYSGSSYEQYF
14	-	TRBJ1-1	-	TRBV4-2	TGTGCCAGCAGCGGAGTAGGGGGAAACACTGAAGCTTTCTTT	CASSGVGGNTEAFF
12	-	TRBJ2-3	-	TRBV5-5	TGTGCCAGCAGCTTGGTGTCGTATACGCAGTATTTT	CASSLVSYTQYF
14	-	TRBJ1-1	few	TRBV15	TGTGCCACCAGCAGACAAGGGGCCTTCACTGAAGCTTTCTTT	CATSRQGAFTEAFF
12	-	TRBJ1-1	-	TRBV7-9	TGTGCCAGCAGCTTGTATTTATCTGAAGCTTTCTTT	CASSLYLSEAFF
14	TRBD2	TRBJ2-1	few	TRBV25-1	TGTGCCAGCAGTGACCAGCGGGAGTGCCATGAGCAGTTCTTC	CASSDQRECHEQFF
15	-	TRBJ2-1	-	TRBV7-3	TGTGCCAGCAGCTTAGGACTGGGGGCGGACAATGAGCAGTTCTTC	CASSLGLGADNEQFF
16	TRBD2	TRBJ2-1	-	TRBV7-8	TGTGCCAGCAGCTTATTTGGGCGGGAGGGTATGGATGAGCAGTTCTTC	CASSLFGREGMDEQFF
14	TRBD1	TRBJ2-7	-	TRBV10-3	TGTGCTACAAGACCCGGGACAGGGGGCGACGAGCAGTACTTC	CATRPGTGGDEQYF
14	-	TRBJ2-7	-	TRBV19	TGTGCCAGTAGTATAGATCTAGACGGCTACGAGCAGTACTTC	CASSIDLDGYEQYF
13	-	TRBJ2-7	-	TRBV7-3	TGTGCCAGCAGCTTGACAGTTGCGCACGAGCAGTACTTC	CASSLTVAHEQYF
13	-	TRBJ2-1	-	TRBV10-3	TGTGCCATCAGTGATGAGGGTAGGGATGAGCAGTTCTTC	CAISDEGRDEQFF
13	-	TRBJ2-7	-	TRBV6-5	TGTGCCAGCAGCACAGGGGAGGCCTACGAGCAGTACTTC	CASSTGEAYEQYF
13	-	TRBJ2-7	few	TRBV7-9	TGTGCCAGCAGCTCGGGGAGCTCCTACGAGCAGTACTTC	CASSSGSSYEQYF
15	TRBD2	TRBJ2-5	-	TRBV7-8	TGTGCCAGCAGCCCCTCATCCGGGAGGGTGGAGACCCAGTACTTC	CASSPSSGRVETQYF
16	-	TRBJ2-7	-	TRBV5-4	TGTGCCAGCAGCGATACTCCGCTCCCTTCATACTACGAGCAGTACTTC	CASSDTPLPSYYEQYF
17	TRBD1	TRBJ2-2	-	TRBV30	TGTGCCTGGAGCAAACAGGGGGCGCAGGGTAGCACCGGGGAGCTGTTTTTT	CAWSKQGAQGSTGELFF
14	-	TRBJ2-7	-	TRBV27	TGTGCCAGCAGTTGGACCGGGACTGCCTACGAGCAGTACTTC	CASSWTGTAYEQYF
14	TRBD2	TRBJ2-3	-	TRBV4-3	TGCGCCAGCAGCGAAGGACTAGAAACAGATACGCAGTATTTT	CASSEGLETDTQYF
13	-	TRBJ1-5	-	TRBV30	TGTGCCTGGACGAAACAGCCTAATCAGCCCCAGCATTTT	CAWTKQPNQPQHF
14	-	TRBJ2-7	-	TRBV25-1	TGTGCCAGCAGAGCCCGGGGGGCCGGGAGCGAGCAGTACTTC	CASRARGAGSEQYF
11	-	TRBJ1-1	few	TRBV30	TGTGCCTGGAGTGTAGCTAGTGAAGCTTTCTTT	CAWSVASEAFF
15	TRBD1	TRBJ1-3	-	TRBV6-6	TGTGCCAGCAGCCAGGACAGGGGAGCTGGAAACACCATATATTTT	CASSQDRGAGNTIYF